A single sample is the source of the 13 T cell receptor beta chains below, sequenced in a study of T-cell reconstitution after alpha-beta-depleted transplantation in children. A TCRbeta library incorporating unique molecular identifiers was prepared. A single record per CDR3 protein comes from TCRdb applying MiXCR to the PCR reads. The table lists about 460,000 distinct CDR3 sequences, approximately 10% of them singletons. The sequences come from PBMCs, mostly from graft donor cells, collected 180 days after TCRalphabeta/CD19-depleted stem cell transplant. The receptors were sampled from a female patient between 2 and 15 years old who had a stem cell transplant for aplastic anemia, so the T cells may come from the graft donor.

Note on this clonotype: The germline gene is not matched at one end of the junction; a read error may be the cause. This chain joins TRBV3-1 and TRBJ2-1; no definite D call. The germline CDR1 and CDR2 sequences are LGHDT and YNNKEL (reference sequence). The CDR3 has 13 residues. CDR3 region: CASSLPSLGGCIF. The CDR3 bases are TGTGCCAGCAGCCTACCCTCCCTCGGCGGATGCATCTTC.

In this sample, this clonotype turned up once. The DNA of the CDR3 is TGCGCCAGCAGCCGATCGACGGGCAACGCTGAAGCTTTCTTT. Translated: CASSRSTGNAEAFF. V is TRBV5-1 and J is TRBJ1-1; D gene unclear. The CDR3 consists of 14 residues. Germline V lookup: CDR1 SGHRS, CDR2 YFSETQ. V lost 4 bases and J lost 6, with 16 bases in between.

The sample holds a few counts of this clonotype. This sequence joins TRBV15 and TRBJ2-3, with TRBD2 matching 13 bases. Germline-derived CDR1 and CDR2 are LNHNV and YYDKDF (reference sequence). This CDR3 comprises 15 residues. Germline trimming cut 8 bases from V and 2 bases from J; bases unmatched to any gene: 4. The DNA of the CDR3 is TGTGCCACCGGGGGACTAGCGGGGCCCACAGATACGCAGTATTTT. Translated: CATGGLAGPTDTQYF.

The chain recombines TRBV6-2 or TRBV6-3 with TRBJ2-1, with TRBD1 identical over 11 bases. The junction had 1 base not matched to a gene; V was cut back by 4 bases and J by 5 bases. CDR1 is MNHEY and CDR2 is SVGEGT in the germline V gene. The CDR3 runs 14 residues. CDR3 DNA sequence: TGTGCCAGCAGTTCGGGACAGGGGGACAATGAGCAGTTCTTC. This translates into CASSSGQGDNEQFF.

This clonotype was found a few times. This rearrangement joins TRBV14 to TRBJ2-7; D assignment may be TRBD1 or TRBD2 (5 bases each). Trimming shortened V by 4 bases and J by 2 bases, and 18 bases separated the two germline ends. Germline lookup yields CDR1 SGHDN and CDR2 FVKESK. This CDR3 region has 16 residues. This chain's CDR3 is CASSPGPNFAAYEQYV. CDR3 sequence (DNA): TGTGCCAGCAGCCCGGGACCGAACTTTGCCGCCTACGAGCAGTACGTC.

This clonotype was seen a handful of times. For the CDR3, the DNA is TGCGCCAGCAGCCAAGGACAGGGGGGGCTTTACGAGCAGTACTTC. This translates into CASSQGQGGLYEQYF. This chain connects TRBV4-3 to TRBJ2-7; 9 bases are shared with TRBD1. The germline CDR1 and CDR2 sequences are LGHNA and YSLEER. The CDR3 has 15 amino acids. The V gene end was trimmed by 1 base and the J gene end by 4 bases; junction bases not matched to a gene: 5.

This clonotype turned up a few times. The chain is built from TRBV6-2 or TRBV6-3 and TRBJ2-7; 11 nucleotides agree with TRBD2. Germline assignment: CDR1 MNHEY and CDR2 SVGEGT. This CDR3 contains 18 residues. V shed 2 bases, J shed 3 bases, and the junction held 12 bases outside the gene matches. In nucleotides, the CDR3 is TGTGCCAGCAGTTACCGTCGGACTAGCGGGCCGAGAATCTACGAGCAGTACGTC. The encoded protein is CASSYRRTSGPRIYEQYV.

This clonotype was detected a few times. J is TRBJ2-2 and V is TRBV28; 7 bases agree with TRBD2. CDR3 length: 15 amino acids. Germline V gene lookup returns CDR1 MDHEN and CDR2 SYDVKM. V shed 2 bases and J 6 bases; nucleotides not matched to a gene: 6. The CDR3 nucleotides are TGTGCCAGCAGTTTAAGCGGGATATTCGCCGGGGAGCTGTTTTTT. Translated, it gives CASSLSGIFAGELFF. The full variable domain, rest sourced from reference TRBV28 and TRBJ2-2, is DVKVTQSSRYLVKRTGEKVFLECVQDMDHENMFWYRQDPGLGLRLIYFSYDVKMKEKGDIPEGYSVSREKKERFSLILESASTNQTSMYLCASSLSGIFAGELFFGEGSRLTVL.

The chain recombines TRBV14 with TRBJ2-4; TRBD2 might be the D (6 bases). The CDR3 contains 13 residues. From germline, CDR1 is SGHDN and CDR2 FVKESK. V was cut by 4 bases and J by 7 bases, with 11 bases left in between. For the CDR3, the DNA is TGTGCCAGCAGCCTCGCCGGGGGTAACATTCAGTACTTC. Translating it yields CASSLAGGNIQYF.

The chain carries TRBV29-1 and TRBJ1-1; D remains unclear. This CDR3 has 12 residues. Trimming pared 5 bases from V and 0 bases from J, leaving 7 bases between. Per germline, CDR1 SQVTM and CDR2 ANQGSEA. The CDR3 nucleotides are TGCAGCGTTAGGCGATTGAACACTGAAGCTTTCTTT. It codes for CSVRRLNTEAFF.

This clonotype was seen a handful of times. The rearrangement links TRBV7-9 to TRBJ2-3; D call uncertain. The germline gives CDR1 SEHNR, CDR2 FQNEAQ (reference sequence). Trimming cost V 5 bases and J 3 bases, with 9 bases left between them. The CDR3 consists of 13 residues. CDR3 in amino acids: CASSPRLTDTQYF. Here the CDR3 DNA reads TGTGCCAGCAGCCCCAGGCTTACAGATACGCAGTATTTT.

In its sample, this clonotype was seen many times. The chain uses TRBV28 and TRBJ2-3; 8 nucleotides match TRBD2. V gave up 6 bases and J gave up 2 bases; unmatched junction bases: 10. Germline lookup yields CDR1 MDHEN and CDR2 SYDVKM. CDR3 size: 16 residues. The CDR3 is CASSLGTSGYTDTQYF. The DNA for the CDR3 is TGTGCCAGCAGCTTAGGCACTAGCGGTTACACAGATACGCAGTATTTT.

Ten or more counts support this clonotype. J is TRBJ2-3 and V is TRBV7-9; possible D gene TRBD1, 6 bases. Trimming stripped 2 bases from V and 0 bases from J, with 9 bases between. Germline-derived CDR1 and CDR2 are SEHNR and FQNEAQ (reference sequence). The CDR3 sequence is 15 residues long. The CDR3 region is CASSLPGESTDTQYF. The CDR3 nucleotides read TGTGCCAGCAGCTTACCAGGGGAAAGCACAGATACGCAGTATTTT. Full variable domain (remainder filled in from reference TRBV7-9 and TRBJ2-3): DTGVSQNPRHKITKRGQNVTFRCDPISEHNRLYWYRQTLGQGPEFLTYFQNEAQLEKSRLLSDRFSAERPKGSFSTLEIQRTEQGDSAMYLCASSLPGESTDTQYFGPGTRLTVL.